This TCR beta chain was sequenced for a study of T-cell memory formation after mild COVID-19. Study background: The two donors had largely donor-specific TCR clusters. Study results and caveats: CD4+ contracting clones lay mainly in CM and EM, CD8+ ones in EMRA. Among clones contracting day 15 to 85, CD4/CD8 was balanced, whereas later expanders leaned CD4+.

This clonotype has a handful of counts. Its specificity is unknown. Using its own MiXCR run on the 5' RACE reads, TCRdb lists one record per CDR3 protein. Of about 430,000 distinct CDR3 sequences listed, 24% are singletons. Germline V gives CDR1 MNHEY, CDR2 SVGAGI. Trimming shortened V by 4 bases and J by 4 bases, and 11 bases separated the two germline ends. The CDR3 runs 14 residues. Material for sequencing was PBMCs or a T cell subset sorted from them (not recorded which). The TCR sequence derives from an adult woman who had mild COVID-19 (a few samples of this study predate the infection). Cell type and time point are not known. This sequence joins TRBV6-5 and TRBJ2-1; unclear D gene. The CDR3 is CASSSDDGYNEQFF. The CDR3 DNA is TGTGCCAGCAGTTCGGACGACGGGTACAATGAGCAGTTCTTC.